The sequence of this T cell receptor (beta chain) was determined in a study of blood T cell repertoires in COVID-19. Across the whole study: COVID-19 samples, acute and convalescent, were from the United States, Italy and Spain. Sources were T cells, B-cell-depleted T cells, or PBMCs; the material itself was cDNA or gDNA.

There are 15 residues in the CDR3. Trimming removed 4 bases from V and 1 base from J; junction bases left unmatched: 3. CDR1 and CDR2 from the germline V gene are SGDLS and YYNGEE. In the original analysis: Amplification from reference gene primers served as the basis for estimated nucleated cell counts. Using immunoSEQ multiplex PCR, the repertoire was profiled, and TCRdb retains in-frame clones only, with some absent. The V and J calls and clone size come from that table; D and trimming were worked out from the DNA. This sample has 150,000 to 160,000 clones, with about nine tenths found just once. V gene TRBV9 combines with J gene TRBJ2-2, with 8 positions matching TRBD2. This TCR was sampled from a woman aged 65 to 85 with acute or convalescent COVID-19. Sequencing was carried out using peripheral blood. The CDR3 DNA is TGTGCCAGCAGCTTAGCGGGGATGAACACCGGGGAGCTGTTTTTT. It specifies CASSLAGMNTGELFF.